Listed below are T cell receptor beta chains from one sample, sequenced in a study of response to subunit inactivated influenza vaccine. MiXCR, applied by TCRdb to the RT-PCR reads, yields one record per CDR3 protein. The data show about 520,000 distinct CDR3 sequences, under 8.5% seen once. The sample in question was PBMCs from blood, obtained around 2 years after vaccination. The receptors stem from a man between 50 and 69 years old who received an inactivated influenza vaccine. The CDR3 runs from the conserved cysteine through the conserved F or W. D genes are given only for firm matches. Only some rows state a clone size, as once, few, many or a class for expanded clones.

>few|TRBD2|TRBJ2-1|TRBV20-1
TGCAGTGCTCCTCTACTAGCGGACATAAACAATGAGCAGTTCTTC
CSAPLLADINNEQFF
>few|TRBD1|TRBJ2-5|TRBV4-2
TGTGCCAGCAGCCAAAGACAGGGGGAGGGAGAGACCCAGTACTTC
CASSQRQGEGETQYF
>-|TRBD2|TRBJ2-2|TRBV6-1
TGTGCCGGTGTCCTCGCGGGGGGCACCGGGGAGCTGTTTTTT
CAGVLAGGTGELFF
>-|-|TRBJ2-4|TRBV20-1
TGCAGTGCTAGCGAACCGGGACTCTCACTGGGCAAAAACATTCAGTACTTC
CSASEPGLSLGKNIQYF
>-|-|TRBJ2-2|TRBV10-3
TGTGCCATCAGTGATAGGGAGTCCACCGGGGAGCTGTTTTTT
CAISDRESTGELFF
>few|-|TRBJ2-1|TRBV12-3/TRBV12-4
TGTGCCAGCATGAGGAGGGTAAACTCCTACAATGAGCAGTTCTTC
CASMRRVNSYNEQFF
>-|-|TRBJ2-5|TRBV28
TGTGCCAGCAGTGCGACGGTGTACCAAGAGACCCAGTACTTC
CASSATVYQETQYF
>few|TRBD2|TRBJ2-3|TRBV12-3/TRBV12-4
TGTGCCAGCAGTGTGAGGACTAGCCACATCCCAACAGATACGCAGTATTTT
CASSVRTSHIPTDTQYF
>many|TRBD2|TRBJ2-3|TRBV20-1
TGCAGTGCTAGTAGGACTAGCGGGTATAGCACAGATACGCAGTATTTT
CSASRTSGYSTDTQYF
>many|-|TRBJ2-2|TRBV24-1
TGTGCCACCAGTGACGTGGGAAGCACCGGGGAGCTGTTTTTT
CATSDVGSTGELFF
>few|TRBD2|TRBJ2-3|TRBV12-3/TRBV12-4
TGTGCCAGCAGTTTCTATATAGCGGGGGGGCCAGATACGCAGTATTTT
CASSFYIAGGPDTQYF
>many|-|TRBJ2-7|TRBV12-3/TRBV12-4
TGTGCCAGCAGGCATAGTACAGGGTCCTACGAGCAGTACTTC
CASRHSTGSYEQYF
>-|TRBD1|TRBJ2-1|TRBV7-9
TGTGCCAGCAGCCCGGGACAGGACCCTTACAATGAGCAGTTCTTC
CASSPGQDPYNEQFF
>many|-|TRBJ1-1|TRBV20-1
TGCAGTGCTAAGTCATGGCAGTTGAACACTGAAGCTTTCTTT
CSAKSWQLNTEAFF
>-|TRBD2|TRBJ2-3|TRBV27
TGTGCCAGCAGTTTAGCCTCAGGACTAGCGGGAGTTACGCAGTATTTT
CASSLASGLAGVTQYF
>few|-|TRBJ2-7|TRBV20-1
TGCAGTGCCCGGAGGGGGCAATACGAGCAGTACTTC
CSARRGQYEQYF
>few|-|TRBJ1-5|TRBV10-2
TGCGCCAGCAGTGAGTCGAGGGAGCCCCAGCATTTT
CASSESREPQHF
>many|TRBD2|TRBJ2-1|TRBV15
TGTGCCACCAGCAGAGATCGGTTAGCGGGAGGTTCCAATGAGCAGTTCTTC
CATSRDRLAGGSNEQFF